The T cell receptor beta chain described here comes from a study of CD8 T cells in ankylosing spondylitis. There are many counts of this clonotype. Germline V CDR1 and CDR2: MGHDK, SYGVNS. V was clipped by 5 bases and J by 5 bases; unmatched bases: 4. The CDR3 length is 13 residues. MiXCR, applied by TCRdb to the 5' RACE reads, yields one record per CDR3 protein. The profile shows about 250,000 distinct CDR3 sequences, about 10% of them singletons. The origin of this receptor is a male donor with ankylosing spondylitis or in good health (not recorded which). The sequenced material came from blood, either unsorted or a sorted T cell fraction (not recorded which). V and J are TRBV25-1 and TRBJ2-5; 8 bases fit TRBD1. Here the CDR3 DNA reads TGTGCCAGCAGTCACCGGACAGGGGAGACCCAGTACTTC. Its protein product is CASSHRTGETQYF.